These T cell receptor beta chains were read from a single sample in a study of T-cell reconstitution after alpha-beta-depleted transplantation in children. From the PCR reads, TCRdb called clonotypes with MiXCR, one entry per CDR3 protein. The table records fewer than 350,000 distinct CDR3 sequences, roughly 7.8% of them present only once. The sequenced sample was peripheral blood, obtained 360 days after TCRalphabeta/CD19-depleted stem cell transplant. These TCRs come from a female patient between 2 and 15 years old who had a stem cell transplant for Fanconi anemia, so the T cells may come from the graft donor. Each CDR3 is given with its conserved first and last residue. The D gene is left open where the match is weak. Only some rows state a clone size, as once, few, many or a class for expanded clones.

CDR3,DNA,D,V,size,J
CAIQGGGGAFF,TGTGCCATCCAAGGGGGGGGAGGAGCTTTCTTT,-,TRBV6-6,many,TRBJ1-1
CASSQDREGGGETQYF,TGCGCCAGCAGCCAAGATAGGGAAGGCGGGGGTGAGACCCAGTACTTC,TRBD2,TRBV4-3,many,TRBJ2-5
CSVDSGTANEKLFF,TGCAGCGTCGACTCCGGGACAGCTAATGAAAAACTGTTTTTT,TRBD1,TRBV29-1,many,TRBJ1-4
CASSSGQPNQETQYF,TGCGCCAGCAGCTCAGGACAGCCAAACCAAGAGACCCAGTACTTC,-,TRBV5-1,many,TRBJ2-5
CASSWVLNTEAFF,TGTGCCAGCAGTTGGGTATTAAACACTGAAGCTTTCTTT,-,TRBV28,few,TRBJ1-1
CASSYSVAGYNEQFF,TGTGCCAGCAGTTACTCGGTAGCGGGGTACAATGAGCAGTTCTTC,TRBD2,TRBV6-5,few,TRBJ2-1
CASSLVPGNNEQFF,TGCGCCAGCAGCTTGGTCCCCGGGAACAATGAGCAGTTCTTC,-,TRBV5-1,many,TRBJ2-1
CASSGKRRDTQYF,TGTGCCAGCAGCGGCAAGAGAAGGGATACGCAGTATTTT,-,TRBV7-3,-,TRBJ2-3
CASGGAPYEQYF,TGCGCCAGCGGGGGGGCACCCTACGAGCAGTACTTC,-,TRBV5-1,-,TRBJ2-7
CAMSRHGVFSYNEQFF,TGTGCCATGAGCCGCCATGGGGTCTTCTCCTACAATGAGCAGTTCTTC,-,TRBV19,-,TRBJ2-1
CASSLVSGAYEQYF,TGCGCCAGCAGCTTGGTAAGCGGCGCCTACGAGCAGTACTTC,-,TRBV5-1,many,TRBJ2-7
CASSVAEVGDYGYTF,TGTGCCAGCAGCGTAGCCGAGGTTGGGGACTATGGCTACACCTTC,-,TRBV9,-,TRBJ1-2
CASSLGPSAVWQETQYF,TGCGCCAGCAGCTTGGGGCCTTCTGCAGTGTGGCAAGAGACCCAGTACTTC,-,TRBV5-1,many,TRBJ2-5
CAWSARRNTEAFF,TGTGCCTGGAGTGCCCGCAGAAACACTGAAGCTTTCTTT,-,TRBV30,-,TRBJ1-1
CASSLVIGTSYEQYF,TGTGCCAGCAGCTTAGTAATCGGCACCTCCTACGAGCAGTACTTC,-,TRBV7-8,-,TRBJ2-7
CASSLDRASNTGELFF,TGTGCCAGCAGCTTAGACAGGGCTTCGAACACCGGGGAGCTGTTTTTT,TRBD1,TRBV7-3,many,TRBJ2-2
CASSLLWPGQINTEAFF,TGTGCCAGCAGCTTATTGTGGCCGGGGCAAATTAACACTGAAGCTTTCTTT,-,TRBV11-2,few,TRBJ1-1
CASSSDRGTTYEQYF,TGTGCCAGCAGTTCAGACAGGGGGACCACCTACGAGCAGTACTTC,TRBD1,TRBV6-5,many,TRBJ2-7
CASGPGTGVRLRTGELFF,TGTGCCAGCGGTCCCGGGACAGGTGTAAGACTACGCACCGGGGAGCTGTTTTTT,TRBD1,TRBV6-1,many,TRBJ2-2
CARGSGLLWAKNIQYF,TGTGCCAGGGGCTCGGGGCTCCTCTGGGCCAAAAACATTCAGTACTTC,-,TRBV4-2,once,TRBJ2-4
CASSQAIGTGAYEQYF,TGTGCCAGCAGCCAAGCCATCGGGACAGGGGCCTACGAGCAGTACTTC,TRBD1,TRBV4-2,many,TRBJ2-7
CASSLETGQETQYF,TGTGCCAGCAGTTTAGAGACAGGGCAAGAGACCCAGTACTTC,TRBD1,TRBV12-3/TRBV12-4,many,TRBJ2-5
CASRILEDNTEAFF,TGCGCCAGCAGGATATTGGAAGACAACACTGAAGCTTTCTTT,-,TRBV5-1,many,TRBJ1-1
CASSLFTSGRYF,TGTGCCAGCAGTTTATTTACTAGCGGGAGGTACTTC,TRBD2,TRBV28,many,TRBJ2-7
CASGFWGCSYNEQFF,TGTGCCAGCGGATTTTGGGGTTGCTCCTACAATGAGCAGTTCTTC,-,TRBV11-3,few,TRBJ2-1
CASSPLATSYNEQFF,TGTGCCAGCAGCCCCCTAGCGACTAGCTACAATGAGCAGTTCTTC,-,TRBV7-3,few,TRBJ2-1
CASSVYDTGLTDTQYF,TGTGCCAGCAGCGTATACGATACGGGGTTAACAGATACGCAGTATTTT,-,TRBV9,-,TRBJ2-3
CASSLGQGVGQPQHF,TGCGCCAGCAGCTTGGGACAGGGGGTAGGTCAGCCCCAGCATTTT,TRBD1,TRBV5-1,many,TRBJ1-5
CASSSGGEAFF,TGTGCCAGCAGCTCGGGCGGGGAAGCTTTCTTT,-,TRBV7-8,many,TRBJ1-1
CSARIRGGRNLYEQYF,TGCAGTGCTAGAATTCGTGGGGGGAGGAATCTGTACGAGCAGTACTTC,-,TRBV20-1,many,TRBJ2-7
CASSPPRADGYTF,TGTGCCAGCAGTCCCCCGCGGGCGGATGGCTACACCTTC,-,TRBV6-1,few,TRBJ1-2
CASSSGTGGPQTMNTEAFF,TGTGCCAGCAGCTCCGGGACAGGGGGACCTCAGACTATGAACACTGAAGCTTTCTTT,TRBD1,TRBV11-1,-,TRBJ1-1
CASSLEPRDSYGYTF,TGCGCCAGCAGCTTAGAACCGCGCGACAGCTATGGCTACACCTTC,-,TRBV5-1,few,TRBJ1-2
CASSFPLGTNNQPQHF,TGTGCCAGCAGTTTTCCTCTCGGGACAAACAATCAGCCCCAGCATTTT,-,TRBV28,-,TRBJ1-5
CASSRHSTGTGVYEQYF,TGCGCCAGCAGCCGACACAGTACCGGGACAGGAGTCTACGAGCAGTACTTC,TRBD1,TRBV4-1,many,TRBJ2-7
CASSLPRPVLETQYF,TGTGCCAGCAGTTTACCTCGACCCGTGTTGGAGACCCAGTACTTC,-,TRBV12-3/TRBV12-4,many,TRBJ2-5
CSVEGLAGTLSYNEQFF,TGCAGCGTTGAAGGTCTAGCGGGTACCCTCTCCTACAATGAGCAGTTCTTC,TRBD2,TRBV29-1,many,TRBJ2-1
CASTPLAGGGRTFF,TGTGCCAGCACACCATTAGCTGGCGGAGGACGGACTTTCTTT,-,TRBV7-2,many,TRBJ1-1
CASSQVGAGDTQYF,TGCGCCAGCAGCCAAGTGGGAGCTGGAGATACGCAGTATTTT,-,TRBV4-3,-,TRBJ2-3
CASSYDSQGDTQYF,TGTGCCAGCAGTTATGATTCGCAGGGGGATACGCAGTATTTT,-,TRBV6-5,-,TRBJ2-3
CASSYSAPRGVNYGYTF,TGTGCCAGCAGTTACTCTGCCCCGCGGGGAGTGAACTATGGCTACACCTTC,-,TRBV6-5,-,TRBJ1-2
CSARGSGAGAVYIQYF,TGCAGTGCTAGAGGCTCTGGGGCGGGAGCGGTCTACATTCAGTACTTC,TRBD2,TRBV20-1,many,TRBJ2-4
CASSWGTDDGYTF,TGTGCCAGCAGCTGGGGGACGGACGATGGCTACACCTTC,-,TRBV7-2,-,TRBJ1-2
CSVDPQGVGAFF,TGCAGCGTTGACCCCCAGGGGGTGGGAGCTTTCTTT,TRBD1,TRBV29-1,many,TRBJ1-1
CASGRSLSYGYTF,TGTGCCAGCGGCAGATCCCTTTCGTATGGCTACACCTTC,-,TRBV6-2/TRBV6-3,many,TRBJ1-2
CASSSFTSDQETQYF,TGCGCCAGCAGCTCCTTTACTAGCGACCAAGAGACCCAGTACTTC,TRBD2,TRBV5-1,many,TRBJ2-5
CASSLVGGPTAEQYF,TGTGCCAGCAGCTTAGTTGGGGGGCCTACGGCCGAGCAGTACTTC,-,TRBV7-6,-,TRBJ2-7
CASGSGGRETQYF,TGTGCCAGCGGATCAGGAGGCCGGGAGACCCAGTACTTC,-,TRBV28,many,TRBJ2-5
CASSTSGGHYEQYF,TGTGCCAGCAGTACTAGCGGCGGACACTACGAGCAGTACTTC,TRBD2,TRBV6-5,many,TRBJ2-7
CASSSGTAQETQYF,TGTGCCAGCTCATCTGGGACAGCTCAAGAGACCCAGTACTTC,TRBD1,TRBV18,-,TRBJ2-5
CASSYESEGFYEQYF,TGTGCCAGCAGTTACGAGAGCGAGGGCTTCTACGAGCAGTACTTC,-,TRBV6-5,-,TRBJ2-7
CASSQTGVETQYF,TGCGCCAGCAGCCAGACCGGGGTGGAGACCCAGTACTTC,-,TRBV4-3,many,TRBJ2-5
CASSLYGRQDSPLHF,TGTGCCAGCAGTTTATACGGCAGACAGGATTCACCCCTCCACTTT,-,TRBV12-3/TRBV12-4,many,TRBJ1-6
CASSTSHRQGRENIQYF,TGTGCCAGCAGCACCTCTCATCGACAGGGGAGGGAAAACATTCAGTACTTC,-,TRBV12-3/TRBV12-4,many,TRBJ2-4
CSARPMVTNEQFF,TGCAGTGCTAGACCCATGGTGACCAATGAGCAGTTCTTC,-,TRBV20-1,-,TRBJ2-1
CSATQGNEQYF,TGCAGTGCTACACAGGGGAACGAGCAGTACTTC,TRBD1,TRBV20-1,-,TRBJ2-7
CASSQELRLVTEAFF,TGTGCCAGCAGCCAAGAACTGAGGTTGGTGACTGAAGCTTTCTTT,-,TRBV4-2,many,TRBJ1-1
CSARAPLYSGNTIYF,TGCAGTGCTAGGGCCCCCTTGTACTCTGGAAACACCATATATTTT,-,TRBV20-1,few,TRBJ1-3
CASSSDREGETQYF,TGTGCCAGCAGCTCGGACAGGGAGGGAGAGACCCAGTACTTC,-,TRBV7-9,many,TRBJ2-5